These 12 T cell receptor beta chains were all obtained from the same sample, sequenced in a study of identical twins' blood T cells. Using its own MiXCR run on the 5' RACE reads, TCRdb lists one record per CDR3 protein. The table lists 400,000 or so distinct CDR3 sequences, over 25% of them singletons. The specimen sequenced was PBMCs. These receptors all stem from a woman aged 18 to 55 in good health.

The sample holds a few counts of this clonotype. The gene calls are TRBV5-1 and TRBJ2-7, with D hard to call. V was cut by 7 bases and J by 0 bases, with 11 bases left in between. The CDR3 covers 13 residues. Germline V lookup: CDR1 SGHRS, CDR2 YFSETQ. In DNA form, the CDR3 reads TGCGCCAGCTCTGTAGGGATCTCCTACGAGCAGTACTTC. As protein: CASSVGISYEQYF.

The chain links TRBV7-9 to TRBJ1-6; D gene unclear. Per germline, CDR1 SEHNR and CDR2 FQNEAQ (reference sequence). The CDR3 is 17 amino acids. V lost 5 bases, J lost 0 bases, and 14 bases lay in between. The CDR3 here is CASSLAVFSSYNSPLHF. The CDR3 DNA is TGTGCCAGCAGCCTTGCGGTTTTCAGCTCCTATAATTCACCCCTCCACTTT.

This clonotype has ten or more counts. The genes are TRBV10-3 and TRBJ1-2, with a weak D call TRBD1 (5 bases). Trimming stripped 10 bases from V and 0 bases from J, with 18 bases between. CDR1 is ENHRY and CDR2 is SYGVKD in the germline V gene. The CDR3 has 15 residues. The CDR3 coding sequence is TGTGCCACTACCTACTCACAGGCCCCTAACTATGGCTACACCTTC. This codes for CATTYSQAPNYGYTF.

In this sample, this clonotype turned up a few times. The CDR3 sequence: CASSFTGTSTDTQYF. The DNA of the CDR3 is TGTGCCAGCAGTTTCACGGGGACTAGCACAGATACGCAGTATTTT. The chain uses TRBV12-3 or TRBV12-4 and TRBJ2-3; the D gene is possibly TRBD2 (6 bases). The V end was cut by 3 bases, the J end by 0 bases, with 10 bases between. CDR3 length equals 15 residues.

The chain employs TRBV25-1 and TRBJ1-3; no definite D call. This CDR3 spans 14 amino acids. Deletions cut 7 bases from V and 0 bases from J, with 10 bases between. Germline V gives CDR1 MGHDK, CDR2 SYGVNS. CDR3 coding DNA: TGTGCCAGCACCTCGGTCAGCTCTGGAAACACCATATATTTT. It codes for CASTSVSSGNTIYF.

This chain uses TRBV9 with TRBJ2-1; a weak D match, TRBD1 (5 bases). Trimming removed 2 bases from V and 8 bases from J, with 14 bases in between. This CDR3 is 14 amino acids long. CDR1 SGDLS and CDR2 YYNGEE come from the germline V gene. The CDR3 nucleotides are TGTGCCAGCAGCGTTCAGGGTTTGGGCGATGAGCAGTTCTTC. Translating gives CASSVQGLGDEQFF.

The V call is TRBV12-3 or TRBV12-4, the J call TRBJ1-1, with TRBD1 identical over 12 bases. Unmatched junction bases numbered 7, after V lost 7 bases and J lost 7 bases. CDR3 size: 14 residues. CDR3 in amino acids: CASTNRDRGREAFF. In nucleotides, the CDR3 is TGTGCCAGCACTAACCGGGACAGGGGGCGTGAAGCTTTCTTT.

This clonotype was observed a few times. DNA of the CDR3: TGTGCCAGCAGCTTAAGTCCATCCAATGAGCAGTTCTTC. This codes for CASSLSPSNEQFF. This chain links TRBV7-2 with TRBJ2-1; no clear D gene. The V gene lost 2 bases and the J gene lost 6 bases, with 8 bases spanning the gap. From germline, CDR1 is SGHTA and CDR2 FQGNSA. The CDR3 consists of 13 residues.

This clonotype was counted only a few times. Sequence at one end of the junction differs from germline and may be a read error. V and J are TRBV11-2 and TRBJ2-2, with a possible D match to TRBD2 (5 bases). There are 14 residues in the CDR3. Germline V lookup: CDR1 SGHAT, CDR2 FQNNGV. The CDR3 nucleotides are TGTGCCAGCAGCTGGCTCCGGCAAACCGGGGAGTTGTTTTTT. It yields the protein CASSWLRQTGELFF.

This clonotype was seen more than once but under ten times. The DNA of the CDR3 is TGCGCCAGCAGCCCTCGGCCCGGGGAGCTGTTTTTT. Translating gives CASSPRPGELFF. The chain links TRBV4-1 to TRBJ2-2; D is uncertain. This CDR3 is built from 12 residues. V was trimmed by 4 bases and J by 6 bases, leaving 6 bases between them. CDR1 is MGHRA and CDR2 is YSYEKL in the germline V gene.

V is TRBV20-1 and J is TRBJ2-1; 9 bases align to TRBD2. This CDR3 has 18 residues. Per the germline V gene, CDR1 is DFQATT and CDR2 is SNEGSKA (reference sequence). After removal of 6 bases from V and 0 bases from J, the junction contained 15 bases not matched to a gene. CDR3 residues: CSASSGGRDLSSYNEQFF. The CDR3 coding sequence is TGCAGTGCATCATCTGGCGGGAGGGACCTGAGCTCCTACAATGAGCAGTTCTTC.

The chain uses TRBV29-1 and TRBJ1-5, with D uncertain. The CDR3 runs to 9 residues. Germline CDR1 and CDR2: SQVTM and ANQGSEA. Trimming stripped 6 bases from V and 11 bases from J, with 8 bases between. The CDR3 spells CSVRLTQHF. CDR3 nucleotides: TGCAGCGTCAGACTGACCCAGCATTTT.